This is a list of T cell receptor beta chains from one sample in a study of OX40 agonist ivuxolimab in advanced cancers. The method was immunoSEQ multiplex PCR; TCRdb's version includes in-frame clones alone and lacks a portion of them. This table holds around 80,000 clones, around 83% found once. This sample comprised CD4+ or CD8+ T cells sorted from blood, obtained in a trial of the OX40 agonist ivuxolimab. Receptors originate from an adult with an advanced solid tumor such as melanoma, head and neck, liver or kidney cancer. Each CDR3 is given with its conserved first and last residue. Fields, in order: V gene, CDR3 protein.

V gene: TRBV5-6; CDR3 protein: CASSADYHSYNEQFF
V gene: TRBV2; CDR3 protein: CASSLQDGSNQPQHF
V gene: TRBV6-5; CDR3 protein: CAAGGKGLSYEQYF
V gene: TRBV28; CDR3 protein: CASRQRVFPQHF
V gene: TRBV5-6; CDR3 protein: CASSEYRGPSYEQYF
V gene: TRBV9; CDR3 protein: CASSVVSTDTQYF
V gene: TRBV7-9; CDR3 protein: CASSRQGDEQFF
V gene: TRBV5-1; CDR3 protein: CASSVKGGNEKLFF
V gene: TRBV11-2; CDR3 protein: CASRSLRGGVSQLNEKLFF
V gene: TRBV2; CDR3 protein: CASSEALLRDEQYF
V gene: TRBV11-2; CDR3 protein: CASSLGGDLNEKLFF
V gene: TRBV14; CDR3 protein: CASSQVLANTEAFF
V gene: TRBV2; CDR3 protein: CASSATGTGGTDTQYF
V gene: TRBV6-6; CDR3 protein: CASSYDRREADTQYF
V gene: TRBV28; CDR3 protein: CASGLAGGAYNEQFF
V gene: TRBV20-1; CDR3 protein: CSARGLDTQYF
V gene: TRBV4-3; CDR3 protein: CASSQGRRETQYF
V gene: TRBV6-1; CDR3 protein: CASSDSRQGINEQFF
V gene: TRBV7-9; CDR3 protein: CASSLIATRETQYF
V gene: TRBV5-6; CDR3 protein: CASSFQQGDEKLFF
V gene: TRBV25-1; CDR3 protein: CASSVPGDLAEAFF
V gene: TRBV11-3; CDR3 protein: CASSPYDPVPNEQFF
V gene: TRBV19; CDR3 protein: CASSWQETQYF
V gene: TRBV2; CDR3 protein: CASSERRLNQPQHF
V gene: TRBV5-1; CDR3 protein: CASSLGTGGAVDMQYF
V gene: TRBV6-6; CDR3 protein: CASSSSEQFF
V gene: TRBV7-7; CDR3 protein: CASSFAQTQAAQYF
V gene: TRBV5-1; CDR3 protein: CASSPGRGLPYNEQFF
V gene: TRBV27; CDR3 protein: CASSLVHGQPQHF
V gene: TRBV5-4; CDR3 protein: CASSLGGAYDTQYF
V gene: TRBV11-2; CDR3 protein: CASSLGRTNSPLHF
V gene: TRBV2; CDR3 protein: CASSDLYQPQHF
V gene: TRBV5-5; CDR3 protein: CASSPDGARGAFF
V gene: TRBV25-1; CDR3 protein: CASMGQPYNSPLHF
V gene: TRBV9; CDR3 protein: CASSVDRGPDEKLFF
V gene: TRBV18; CDR3 protein: CASSPVAGGINEQFF
V gene: TRBV6-1; CDR3 protein: CASSVAVNQPQHF
V gene: TRBV6-1; CDR3 protein: CASSSQGAGNQPQHF
V gene: TRBV28; CDR3 protein: CASSSTGNMNTEAFF
V gene: TRBV28; CDR3 protein: CASSFPREGEKLFF
V gene: TRBV2; CDR3 protein: CASSKDRDNEQFF
V gene: TRBV5-1; CDR3 protein: CASTLLGGNTEAFF
V gene: TRBV11-2; CDR3 protein: CASSPVGGNQPQHF
V gene: TRBV6-6; CDR3 protein: CASKNSARGMNTEAFF
V gene: TRBV11-3; CDR3 protein: CASSLETGRGGKNIQYF
V gene: TRBV30; CDR3 protein: CAWSLDRNQETQYF